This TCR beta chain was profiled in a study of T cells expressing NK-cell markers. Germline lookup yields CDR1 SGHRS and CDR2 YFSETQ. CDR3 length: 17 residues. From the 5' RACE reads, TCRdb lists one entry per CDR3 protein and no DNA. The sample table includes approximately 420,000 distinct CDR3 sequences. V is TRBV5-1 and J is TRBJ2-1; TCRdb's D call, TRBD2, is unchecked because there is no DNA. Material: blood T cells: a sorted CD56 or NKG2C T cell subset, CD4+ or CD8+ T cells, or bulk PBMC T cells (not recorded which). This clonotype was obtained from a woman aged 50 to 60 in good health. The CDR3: CASRRATSGIRYNEQFF.